The T cell receptor beta chain described here comes from a study of T-cell memory formation after mild COVID-19. TCRdb re-analysed the 5' RACE reads in MiXCR, keeping a single row per CDR3 protein. The sample includes approximately 89,000 distinct CDR3 sequences, around a quarter of them seen just once. Trimming pared 7 bases from V and 1 base from J, leaving 14 bases between. Germline V CDR1 and CDR2: MNHEY, SVGEGT. This CDR3 region has 15 residues. This clonotype was sampled from a man aged 18 to 29 who had mild COVID-19 (a few samples of this study predate the infection). Cell type and time point are not known. Sample: PBMCs or a T cell subset sorted from them (not recorded which). The J gene is TRBJ2-1, the V gene TRBV6-2 or TRBV6-3; TRBD1 might be the D (6 bases). CDR3 DNA sequence: TGTGCCAGCACCGGTTTAGGGGGATCCTACAATGAGCAGTTCTTC. This translates into CASTGLGGSYNEQFF.